This TCR beta chain is from a study of T cells in Graves' hyperthyroidism and ophthalmopathy. From RNA transcripts, TCR beta CDR3 regions were amplified. RT-PCR in the first round (using the HTBI primer set) targeted the TCR CDR3. TCRdb itself ran the multiplex PCR reads through MiXCR, one entry per CDR3 protein. The top ten hold 11% of the sample, which has about 380,000 distinct CDR3 sequences, around 13% seen once. This clonotype came up many times. Germline lookup yields CDR1 SNHLY and CDR2 FYNNEI. This CDR3 is 16 amino acids long. V lost 2 bases to trimming and J lost 4 bases, with 17 bases between them.

The sequence derives from a woman aged 55-70 years with Graves' hyperthyroidism. The chain uses TRBV2 and TRBJ2-5; either TRBD1 or TRBD2 may fit D (6 bases each). Sequencing was carried out using blood. The CDR3 DNA sequence: TGTGCCAGCAGTGAAAACTGGAGGGGGAGAGGAGAGACCCAGTACTTC. Protein sequence: CASSENWRGRGETQYF.